Listed below are T cell receptor beta chains from one sample, sequenced in a study of response to subunit inactivated influenza vaccine. One entry per CDR3 protein, called by TCRdb with MiXCR from the RT-PCR reads. In the table there are around 500,000 distinct CDR3 sequences, 9.5% to 12% of which are singletons. Sequenced material: PBMCs from blood, taken 40 to 50 days after vaccination. These receptors were taken from a man aged 50 to 60 who received an inactivated influenza vaccine. Each CDR3 is given with its conserved first and last residue. D genes are given only for firm matches. Clone size appears in some rows only: once, few, many, or a class for an expanded clone.

d_gene: .; j_gene: TRBJ1-5; abundance: many; v_gene: TRBV15; CDR3nt: TGTGCCACCAGCTTTACTTTGATTCGTCAGCCCCAGCATTTT; CDR3aa: CATSFTLIRQPQHF
d_gene: .; j_gene: TRBJ2-5; abundance: .; v_gene: TRBV5-1; CDR3nt: TGCGCCAGCAGCTTTCGGCAACAAGAGACCCAGTACTTC; CDR3aa: CASSFRQQETQYF
d_gene: TRBD2; j_gene: TRBJ2-1; abundance: .; v_gene: TRBV4-2; CDR3nt: TGTGCCAGCAGCCAAGATGATAGCGGGGGGCCAAATGAGCAGTTCTTC; CDR3aa: CASSQDDSGGPNEQFF
d_gene: .; j_gene: TRBJ2-3; abundance: .; v_gene: TRBV7-2; CDR3nt: TGTGCCAGCAGCTTAGCGCGGACAGATAGCACAGATACGCAGTATTTT; CDR3aa: CASSLARTDSTDTQYF
d_gene: .; j_gene: TRBJ2-7; abundance: .; v_gene: TRBV4-3; CDR3nt: TGCGCCCGCCGCGCCGGGGACGTCTACTACGAGCAGTACTTC; CDR3aa: CARRAGDVYYEQYF
d_gene: .; j_gene: TRBJ1-4; abundance: many; v_gene: TRBV5-1; CDR3nt: TGCGCCAGCAGCTACTATGCCGGAACTAATGAAAAACTGTTTTTT; CDR3aa: CASSYYAGTNEKLFF
d_gene: .; j_gene: TRBJ2-3; abundance: .; v_gene: TRBV11-1; CDR3nt: TGTGCCAGCAGCCTTCTGTCAGGACGGGAGCGTGGGGATACGCAGTATTTT; CDR3aa: CASSLLSGRERGDTQYF
d_gene: .; j_gene: TRBJ2-7; abundance: few; v_gene: TRBV28; CDR3nt: TGTGCCAGCAGTTTGGTAGTCCCCTACGAGCAGTACTTC; CDR3aa: CASSLVVPYEQYF
d_gene: TRBD2; j_gene: TRBJ2-1; abundance: few; v_gene: TRBV29-1; CDR3nt: TGCAGCGTTGAAATAGCGGGAGGCTACAATGAGCAGTTCTTC; CDR3aa: CSVEIAGGYNEQFF
d_gene: TRBD1; j_gene: TRBJ2-7; abundance: few; v_gene: TRBV7-8; CDR3nt: TGTGCCAGCAGTTCTAGGACAGGGCCCAACTCCTACGAGCAGTACTTC; CDR3aa: CASSSRTGPNSYEQYF
d_gene: .; j_gene: TRBJ2-3; abundance: .; v_gene: TRBV6-6; CDR3nt: TGTGCCAGCAGTTACGGGGACGGAGATACGCAGTATTTT; CDR3aa: CASSYGDGDTQYF
d_gene: .; j_gene: TRBJ1-2; abundance: .; v_gene: TRBV14; CDR3nt: TGTGCCAGCAGCCAAGATCGGGCAGGGGCGAACTATGGCTACACCTTC; CDR3aa: CASSQDRAGANYGYTF
d_gene: .; j_gene: TRBJ2-1; abundance: many; v_gene: TRBV7-8; CDR3nt: TGTGCCAGCAGCGAAAGGGGGGTCTCCTACAATGAGCAGTTCTTC; CDR3aa: CASSERGVSYNEQFF
d_gene: TRBD1; j_gene: TRBJ2-3; abundance: .; v_gene: TRBV15; CDR3nt: TGTGCCACCAGCAGGGACAGGGTAATTGATACGCAGTATTTT; CDR3aa: CATSRDRVIDTQYF
d_gene: TRBD1; j_gene: TRBJ1-1; abundance: .; v_gene: TRBV5-1; CDR3nt: TGCGCCAGCAGCGGGAACCCACAGGGGGTGAACACTGAAGCTTTCTTT; CDR3aa: CASSGNPQGVNTEAFF
d_gene: TRBD2; j_gene: TRBJ2-7; abundance: few; v_gene: TRBV4-2; CDR3nt: TGTGCCAGCAGCCAAGATCGTGGGACTAGCGGGAGGGTCGGCTCCTACGAGCAGTACTTC; CDR3aa: CASSQDRGTSGRVGSYEQYF
d_gene: TRBD1; j_gene: TRBJ1-2; abundance: .; v_gene: TRBV7-2; CDR3nt: TGTGCCAGCAGCTTTGGGGACAGCGCTATCTATGGCTACACCTTC; CDR3aa: CASSFGDSAIYGYTF
d_gene: TRBD2; j_gene: TRBJ2-1; abundance: .; v_gene: TRBV20-1; CDR3nt: TGCAGTGCCTCGGGACTAGCGGGGGTTATCGATGAGCAGTTCTTC; CDR3aa: CSASGLAGVIDEQFF
d_gene: TRBD1; j_gene: TRBJ1-2; abundance: few; v_gene: TRBV6-5; CDR3nt: TGTGCCAGCAGTTATGGCGCCTACAGGGGAGGCTATGGCTACACCTTC; CDR3aa: CASSYGAYRGGYGYTF
d_gene: .; j_gene: TRBJ2-4; abundance: few; v_gene: TRBV28; CDR3nt: TGTGCCAGCAGGCGTAGCTACAGATACGCCAAAAACATTCAGTACTTC; CDR3aa: CASRRSYRYAKNIQYF
d_gene: .; j_gene: TRBJ2-7; abundance: few; v_gene: TRBV15; CDR3nt: TGTGCCACCAGCAGAGCTAGCGACTACGAGCAGTACTTC; CDR3aa: CATSRASDYEQYF
d_gene: TRBD2; j_gene: TRBJ2-3; abundance: few; v_gene: TRBV10-1; CDR3nt: TGCGCCAGCAGTGAGTCGGGACTAGTGGAGGGCACAGATACGCAGTATTTT; CDR3aa: CASSESGLVEGTDTQYF
d_gene: TRBD1; j_gene: TRBJ2-2; abundance: many; v_gene: TRBV28; CDR3nt: TGTGCCAGCCGGGACAGCCGAATCCCGAACACCGGGGAGCTGTTTTTT; CDR3aa: CASRDSRIPNTGELFF
d_gene: .; j_gene: TRBJ2-7; abundance: many; v_gene: TRBV6-5; CDR3nt: TGTGCCAGCATTCCTCTTGGGGGGGCGTCCTACGAGCAGTACTTC; CDR3aa: CASIPLGGASYEQYF
d_gene: .; j_gene: TRBJ2-3; abundance: many; v_gene: TRBV12-3/TRBV12-4; CDR3nt: TGTGCCAGCAGTACCGCGGGGCCCCGCACAGATACGCAGTATTTT; CDR3aa: CASSTAGPRTDTQYF
d_gene: TRBD2; j_gene: TRBJ2-2; abundance: many; v_gene: TRBV29-1; CDR3nt: TGCAGCGTTGAAGTGGCGGGAGGGCCGCACGGGGAGCTGTTTTTT; CDR3aa: CSVEVAGGPHGELFF
d_gene: .; j_gene: TRBJ1-1; abundance: .; v_gene: TRBV4-3; CDR3nt: TGCGCCAGCAGCCATGCCGGCGAGGGGGCTTTCTTT; CDR3aa: CASSHAGEGAFF
d_gene: TRBD1; j_gene: TRBJ1-2; abundance: .; v_gene: TRBV6-1; CDR3nt: TGTGCCAGCAGTGGGACAGGGGGCGCGTATGGCTACACCTTC; CDR3aa: CASSGTGGAYGYTF
d_gene: .; j_gene: TRBJ1-5; abundance: .; v_gene: TRBV20-1; CDR3nt: TGCAGTGCTATCCCTCCGGGCAATCAGCCCCAGCATTTT; CDR3aa: CSAIPPGNQPQHF
d_gene: .; j_gene: TRBJ2-5; abundance: .; v_gene: TRBV9; CDR3nt: TGTGCCAGCAACTCCGGGGGGCAGAAAGAGACCCAGTACTTC; CDR3aa: CASNSGGQKETQYF
d_gene: TRBD2; j_gene: TRBJ2-1; abundance: .; v_gene: TRBV14; CDR3nt: TGTGCCAGCAGCCAAATGGGAGGGACTAGCGGGTACAATGAGCAGTTCTTC; CDR3aa: CASSQMGGTSGYNEQFF
d_gene: .; j_gene: TRBJ1-5; abundance: few; v_gene: TRBV25-1; CDR3nt: TGTGCCAGCAGTGTCCAGCCCCAGCATTTT; CDR3aa: CASSVQPQHF
d_gene: .; j_gene: TRBJ1-6; abundance: many; v_gene: TRBV20-1; CDR3nt: TGCAGTGCCAAACGTGACTCCTATAATTCACCCCTCCACTTT; CDR3aa: CSAKRDSYNSPLHF
d_gene: TRBD1; j_gene: TRBJ2-7; abundance: few; v_gene: TRBV20-1; CDR3nt: TGCAGTGCTAGTCGGACAGGGGGCGAGTACGAGCAGTACTTC; CDR3aa: CSASRTGGEYEQYF
d_gene: TRBD2; j_gene: TRBJ2-2; abundance: few; v_gene: TRBV7-2; CDR3nt: TGTGCCAGCAGCCACCGGACTAGCGGACAGACCGGGGAGCTGTTTTTT; CDR3aa: CASSHRTSGQTGELFF
d_gene: .; j_gene: TRBJ2-3; abundance: .; v_gene: TRBV7-2; CDR3nt: TGTGCCAGCAGCTTGGTGGCGGGCGCCCCTAGCACAGATACGCAGTATTTT; CDR3aa: CASSLVAGAPSTDTQYF
d_gene: TRBD1; j_gene: TRBJ1-2; abundance: many; v_gene: TRBV20-1; CDR3nt: TGCAGTGCTAGTGGGAGGGCAGGGGGCTTGGACTATGGCTACACCTTC; CDR3aa: CSASGRAGGLDYGYTF
d_gene: TRBD2; j_gene: TRBJ2-3; abundance: few; v_gene: TRBV5-1; CDR3nt: TGCGCCAGCAGCCCCACAGGACTAGTAGCAGATACGCAGTATTTT; CDR3aa: CASSPTGLVADTQYF
d_gene: TRBD2; j_gene: TRBJ2-3; abundance: few; v_gene: TRBV4-2; CDR3nt: TGTGCCAGCAGCCAAGGGTCCAGCGGGGGGGCCCCAGATACGCAGTATTTT; CDR3aa: CASSQGSSGGAPDTQYF
d_gene: TRBD2; j_gene: TRBJ2-7; abundance: .; v_gene: TRBV5-1; CDR3nt: TGCGCCAGCAGCAAGGGACTAGCGGGGGACGAGCAGTACTTC; CDR3aa: CASSKGLAGDEQYF
d_gene: TRBD1; j_gene: TRBJ2-7; abundance: many; v_gene: TRBV20-1; CDR3nt: TGCAGTGCCTCCCGGACAGGGGACGAGCAGTACTTC; CDR3aa: CSASRTGDEQYF